A selection of T cell receptor beta chains follows, all from one sample in a study of blood T cell repertoires in COVID-19. Using immunoSEQ multiplex PCR, the repertoire was profiled, and TCRdb retains in-frame clones only, with some absent. The data contain around 200,000 clones, around 86% of them seen just once; the ten biggest clones take up around 3.8%. Material for sequencing was PBMCs or T cells enriched from blood (not recorded which). Receptors were obtained from a woman aged 40 to 50 with acute COVID-19. The CDR3 runs from the conserved cysteine through the conserved F or W. Fields, in order: clone size, J gene, V gene, D gene, CDR3 protein, CDR3 DNA. A D gene is named only where the DNA matches it firmly. Clone size is shown for a subset of rows, as once, few, many or a class of expanded clone.

>NA|TRBJ1-3|TRBV18|NA
CASSPHLASGNTIYF
TGTGCCAGCTCACCCCACCTAGCCTCTGGAAACACCATATATTTT
>once|TRBJ1-1|TRBV5-5|NA
CASSWGTSPSTEAFF
TGTGCCAGCAGCTGGGGGACATCTCCTAGCACTGAAGCTTTCTTT
>NA|TRBJ1-2|TRBV29-1|TRBD1
CSVERDSTYGYTF
TGCAGCGTTGAGAGGGACAGCACTTATGGCTACACCTTC
>NA|TRBJ2-2|TRBV2|NA
CASSELSNTGELFF
TGTGCCAGCAGTGAACTCTCGAACACCGGGGAGCTGTTTTTT
>NA|TRBJ1-3|TRBV19|NA
CASSHNGHHSGNTIYF
TGTGCCAGTAGTCATAATGGACACCACTCTGGAAACACCATATATTTT
>once|TRBJ2-7|TRBV7-9|NA
CASSAQGAYEQYF
TGTGCCAGCAGCGCGCAGGGCGCCTACGAGCAGTACTTC
>NA|TRBJ1-1|TRBV24-1|NA
CATSEGVEAFF
TGTGCCACCAGCGAAGGGGTAGAAGCTTTCTTT
>NA|TRBJ2-5|TRBV12-3/TRBV12-4|NA
CASSLIEETQYF
TGTGCCAGCAGCCTTATAGAAGAGACCCAGTACTTC
>NA|TRBJ1-2|TRBV30|TRBD1
CALLSGWSGGLGNGYTF
TGTGCCTTGCTGTCCGGGTGGTCAGGGGGACTTGGAAATGGCTACACCTTC
>NA|TRBJ1-1|TRBV14|NA
CASSPTRSEAFF
TGTGCCAGCAGCCCGACTAGATCTGAAGCTTTCTTT
>NA|TRBJ2-2|TRBV5-1|NA
CASSFEVANTGELFF
TGCGCCAGCAGCTTTGAGGTCGCGAACACCGGGGAGCTGTTTTTT
>NA|TRBJ1-1|TRBV19|NA
CASTQGRGTEAFF
TGTGCCAGTACGCAGGGGAGAGGCACTGAAGCTTTCTTT
>NA|TRBJ1-3|TRBV5-4|TRBD1
CASSSPNADRAGNTIYF
TGTGCCAGCAGCTCACCAAACGCAGACAGGGCTGGAAACACCATATATTTT
>NA|TRBJ2-3|TRBV3-1/TRBV3-2|NA
CASSQDLAGATDTQYF
TGTGCCAGCAGCCAAGATTTGGCGGGGGCCACAGATACGCAGTATTTT
>NA|TRBJ1-2|TRBV3-1/TRBV3-2|NA
CASSRGSGYTF
TGTGCCAGCAGTCGCGGTTCTGGCTACACCTTC
>NA|TRBJ1-2|TRBV7-9|NA
CASSFSGGDGYTF
TGTGCCAGCAGTTTCTCCGGAGGGGATGGCTACACCTTC
>NA|TRBJ2-7|TRBV29-1|NA
CSVRYRVSSYEQYF
TGCAGCGTGAGATACAGGGTTAGCTCCTACGAGCAGTACTTC
>NA|TRBJ1-5|TRBV30|NA
CAWSVSRGNQPQHF
TGTGCCTGGAGTGTGAGTCGGGGGAATCAGCCCCAGCATTTT
>NA|TRBJ1-2|TRBV12-3/TRBV12-4|NA
CASSLGRSYGYTF
TGTGCCAGCAGTTTAGGCAGAAGCTATGGCTACACCTTC
>NA|TRBJ2-7|TRBV5-4|TRBD2
CASSSGGGGRTYEQYF
TGTGCCAGCAGCTCAGGAGGCGGGGGTCGTACCTACGAGCAGTACTTC
>once|TRBJ1-2|TRBV20-1|TRBD1
CSATEGQGYTF
TGCAGTGCTACTGAGGGACAGGGCTACACCTTC
>NA|TRBJ1-2|TRBV27|NA
CASSLGQINYGYTF
TGTGCCAGCAGTTTAGGACAGATTAACTATGGCTACACCTTC
>NA|TRBJ2-7|TRBV5-6|NA
CASTKWSENEQYF
TGTGCCAGCACCAAATGGTCGGAGAACGAGCAGTACTTC
>NA|TRBJ1-1|TRBV25-1|TRBD1
CASSAPLGQGFTTTEAFF
TGTGCCAGCAGTGCCCCTTTAGGACAGGGGTTTACTACCACTGAAGCTTTCTTT
>NA|TRBJ2-7|TRBV7-2|NA
CASSPTNYEQYF
TGTGCCAGCAGCCCGACTAACTACGAGCAGTACTTC
>once|TRBJ2-5|TRBV6-5|NA
CASSSGPRETQYF
TGTGCCAGCAGTAGCGGGCCTAGGGAGACCCAGTACTTC
>NA|TRBJ2-3|TRBV5-1|NA
CASSYVLTDTQYF
TGCGCCAGCAGCTATGTCCTGACAGATACGCAGTATTTT
>NA|TRBJ1-1|TRBV25-1|NA
CASTSATGPGTEAFF
TGTGCCAGCACCTCTGCGACAGGCCCCGGGACTGAAGCTTTCTTT
>NA|TRBJ1-1|TRBV18|TRBD1
CASSPRDRATEAFF
TGTGCCAGCTCACCACGGGACAGGGCGACTGAAGCTTTCTTT
>NA|TRBJ1-4|TRBV9|TRBD1
CASSAAGTGGGKLFF
TGTGCCAGCAGTGCAGCCGGGACAGGAGGCGGAAAACTGTTTTTT
>NA|TRBJ2-1|TRBV14|TRBD2
CASSSRTSHNEQFF
TGTGCCAGCAGCTCTCGGACTAGCCACAATGAGCAGTTCTTC
>NA|TRBJ1-1|TRBV25-1|NA
CASKIGDEAFF
TGTGCCAGCAAGATAGGGGATGAAGCTTTCTTT
>NA|TRBJ1-2|TRBV25-1|TRBD1
CASSGGQAGYTF
TGTGCCAGCAGTGGGGGACAGGCTGGCTACACCTTC
>NA|TRBJ1-2|TRBV27|TRBD1
CASSRGGAGYGYTF
TGTGCCAGCAGTCGAGGGGGCGCGGGCTATGGCTACACCTTC
>NA|TRBJ1-3|TRBV7-9|TRBD1
CASSLDRVSNTIYF
TGTGCCAGCAGCTTGGACAGGGTGTCAAACACCATATATTTT
>few|TRBJ1-2|TRBV11-2|TRBD1
CASSPLQRQGAKEGYTF
TGTGCCAGCAGCCCGTTACAGAGACAGGGGGCTAAAGAGGGCTACACCTTC